This T cell receptor beta chain derives from a study of T cell responses to AZD1222 COVID-19 vaccine. The table came from immunoSEQ multiplex PCR; TCRdb's copy has only in-frame clones and leaves some out. The data show around 190,000 clones, roughly 90% seen once. CDR1 and CDR2 from the germline V gene are MNHEY and SVGEGT. V lost 5 bases, J lost 3 bases, and 7 bases stayed unmatched. The CDR3 contains 17 residues. The study, taken as a whole, reports: It was only a handful of AZD1222 recipients who were seropositive at baseline. Elevations in Spike-specific TCR breadth and depth followed administration of two AZD1222 doses.

As for this clone: The antigen is unknown.

The source of this sequence is an adult who received the AZD1222 COVID-19 vaccine. The chain uses TRBV6-2 or TRBV6-3 and TRBJ2-7; 16 bases are shared with TRBD2. This specimen was peripheral blood, taken 28 days after the second AZD1222 dose. The DNA for the CDR3 is TGTGCCAGCAGTCGGGGACTAGCGGGGGGGCCATTCTACGAGCAGTACTTC. Its translation: CASSRGLAGGPFYEQYF.